The rows below give T cell receptor beta chains drawn from one sample of a study of molecular identifiers for immune sequencing clone quantification. TCRdb itself ran the PCR reads through MiXCR, one entry per CDR3 protein. The sample yields some 590,000 distinct CDR3 sequences, roughly 27% seen once. The specimen sequenced was naive CD8+ T cells from blood, with Jurkat cell RNA spiked in. The source of these receptors is a human donor in good health. Some libraries in this study had Jurkat cell RNA spiked in. Each CDR3 is given with its conserved first and last residue. The D gene is left open where the match is weak. Size is omitted from some rows. Given values are once, few, many or a class for expanded clones.

CDR3 DNA: TGTGCCAGCACGGACAGCACTGAAGCTTTCTTT; CDR3 protein: CASTDSTEAFF; J gene: TRBJ1-1; V gene: TRBV12-3/TRBV12-4; CDR3 length: 11; clone size: many; D gene: -
CDR3 DNA: TGTGCCAGCAGCTTAGCCGACAGGGGGCTCGCAGATACGCAGTATTTT; CDR3 protein: CASSLADRGLADTQYF; J gene: TRBJ2-3; V gene: TRBV7-9; CDR3 length: 16; clone size: many; D gene: TRBD1
CDR3 DNA: TGTGCCAGCAGCCGTCAGGACAGCTACAATGAGCAGTTCTTC; CDR3 protein: CASSRQDSYNEQFF; J gene: TRBJ2-1; V gene: TRBV5-6; CDR3 length: 14; clone size: -; D gene: -
CDR3 DNA: TGTGCCAGTAGTCGGGGCTATCATAATTCACCCCTCCACTTT; CDR3 protein: CASSRGYHNSPLHF; J gene: TRBJ1-6; V gene: TRBV7-3; CDR3 length: 14; clone size: -; D gene: -
CDR3 DNA: TGCAGTGCTAGTTTTTTGACGGGAGGGCCATACGAGCAGCACTTC; CDR3 protein: CSASFLTGGPYEQHF; J gene: TRBJ2-7; V gene: TRBV20-1; CDR3 length: 15; clone size: -; D gene: TRBD2
CDR3 DNA: TGTGCCAGCAGCGAGTTTGGGCAGGGTGGAACAGATACGCAGTATTTT; CDR3 protein: CASSEFGQGGTDTQYF; J gene: TRBJ2-3; V gene: TRBV9; CDR3 length: 16; clone size: -; D gene: -
CDR3 DNA: TGTGCCAGCAGTTGCGGCCGGGAGGCCCAGTACTTC; CDR3 protein: CASSCGREAQYF; J gene: TRBJ2-5; V gene: TRBV6-2/TRBV6-3; CDR3 length: 12; clone size: once; D gene: TRBD2
CDR3 DNA: TGTGCCAGCAGCCGCATGGGGCGACTAGCGGGAGACCGAGAGACCCAGTACTTC; CDR3 protein: CASSRMGRLAGDRETQYF; J gene: TRBJ2-5; V gene: TRBV7-2; CDR3 length: 18; clone size: many; D gene: TRBD2
CDR3 DNA: TGTGCCAGCAGTGGTAGGACAGGGGCGATCTATGGCTACACCTTC; CDR3 protein: CASSGRTGAIYGYTF; J gene: TRBJ1-2; V gene: TRBV27; CDR3 length: 15; clone size: -; D gene: TRBD1
CDR3 DNA: TGCAGCACGGGTGGGGAAGGCACTGAAGCTTTCTTT; CDR3 protein: CSTGGEGTEAFF; J gene: TRBJ1-1; V gene: TRBV29-1; CDR3 length: 12; clone size: many; D gene: -
CDR3 DNA: TGTGCCAGCAGCTTTCCCAGCGGGGAGCTTTTAGGAGATACGCAGTATTTT; CDR3 protein: CASSFPSGELLGDTQYF; J gene: TRBJ2-3; V gene: TRBV7-9; CDR3 length: 17; clone size: many; D gene: TRBD2
CDR3 DNA: TGTGCCAGCAGCTTACAGCTAGCAGATACGCAGTATTTT; CDR3 protein: CASSLQLADTQYF; J gene: TRBJ2-3; V gene: TRBV5-5; CDR3 length: 13; clone size: -; D gene: -
CDR3 DNA: TGTGCCACCAGGAAGACTAGCAAGAGGACAGATACGCAGTATTTT; CDR3 protein: CATRKTSKRTDTQYF; J gene: TRBJ2-3; V gene: TRBV15; CDR3 length: 15; clone size: -; D gene: TRBD2
CDR3 DNA: TGTGCCAGCAGCTCCGGGACAGTCGGAAACACCATATATTTT; CDR3 protein: CASSSGTVGNTIYF; J gene: TRBJ1-3; V gene: TRBV7-9; CDR3 length: 14; clone size: few; D gene: TRBD1
CDR3 DNA: TGTGCCAGCAGTTCCGGCTGGCTTGAGGGTGCCGGGGAGCTGTTTTTT; CDR3 protein: CASSSGWLEGAGELFF; J gene: TRBJ2-2; V gene: TRBV6-5; CDR3 length: 16; clone size: -; D gene: -
CDR3 DNA: TGTGCCAGCAGCTTGGGCAGGGACTTCTCGAACACCGGGGAGCTGTTTTTT; CDR3 protein: CASSLGRDFSNTGELFF; J gene: TRBJ2-2; V gene: TRBV7-9; CDR3 length: 17; clone size: few; D gene: -
CDR3 DNA: TGTGCCAGCACTGACACTTCTTGGAACCCACAAGAGACCCAGTACTTC; CDR3 protein: CASTDTSWNPQETQYF; J gene: TRBJ2-5; V gene: TRBV6-1; CDR3 length: 16; clone size: -; D gene: -
CDR3 DNA: TGCGCCAGCGGCCTTCGACAGGGCAACACTGAAGCTTTCTTT; CDR3 protein: CASGLRQGNTEAFF; J gene: TRBJ1-1; V gene: TRBV5-1; CDR3 length: 14; clone size: -; D gene: TRBD1
CDR3 DNA: TGTGCCAGCAGCTTAAGCGGACAGGGCAGAGAGACCCAGTACTTC; CDR3 protein: CASSLSGQGRETQYF; J gene: TRBJ2-5; V gene: TRBV7-7; CDR3 length: 15; clone size: few; D gene: TRBD1
CDR3 DNA: TGTGCCAGCAGCTTCTCCGGGACAGGGCAAGAGACCCAGTACTTC; CDR3 protein: CASSFSGTGQETQYF; J gene: TRBJ2-5; V gene: TRBV7-6; CDR3 length: 15; clone size: many; D gene: TRBD1
CDR3 DNA: TGCGCCAGCAGCCAAGATCGCGCCATTATCTGGGAGCAGTACTTC; CDR3 protein: CASSQDRAIIWEQYF; J gene: TRBJ2-7; V gene: TRBV4-3; CDR3 length: 15; clone size: -; D gene: -
CDR3 DNA: TGTGCCAGCAGTTACTCAATGGTAGGGCCGCAGTATTTT; CDR3 protein: CASSYSMVGPQYF; J gene: TRBJ2-3; V gene: TRBV6-5; CDR3 length: 13; clone size: many; D gene: -
CDR3 DNA: TGTGCCACCAGTGATGGGAACAGCGGGCTATACAATGAGCAGTTCTTC; CDR3 protein: CATSDGNSGLYNEQFF; J gene: TRBJ2-1; V gene: TRBV24-1; CDR3 length: 16; clone size: -; D gene: -
CDR3 DNA: TGTGCTTGCGATGAGGGTTGGGGAGGGGAGCTGTTTTTT; CDR3 protein: CACDEGWGGELFF; J gene: TRBJ2-2; V gene: TRBV11-2; CDR3 length: 13; clone size: -; D gene: -